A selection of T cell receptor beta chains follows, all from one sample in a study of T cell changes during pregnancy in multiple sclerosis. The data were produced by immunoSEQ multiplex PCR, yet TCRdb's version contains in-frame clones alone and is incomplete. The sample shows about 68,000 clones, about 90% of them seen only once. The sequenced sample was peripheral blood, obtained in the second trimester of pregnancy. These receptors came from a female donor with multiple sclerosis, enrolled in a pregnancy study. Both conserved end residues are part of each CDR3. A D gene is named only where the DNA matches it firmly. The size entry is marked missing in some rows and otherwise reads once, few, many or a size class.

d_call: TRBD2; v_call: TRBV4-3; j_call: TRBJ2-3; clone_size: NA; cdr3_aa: CASSQDLPGGAGTQYF; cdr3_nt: TGCGCCAGCAGCCAAGATCTTCCCGGGGGGGCCGGTACGCAGTATTTT
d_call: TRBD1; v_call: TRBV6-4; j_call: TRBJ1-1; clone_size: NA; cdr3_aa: CASSKDRVGTEAFF; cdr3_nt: TGTGCCAGCAGTAAGGACAGGGTGGGCACTGAAGCTTTCTTT
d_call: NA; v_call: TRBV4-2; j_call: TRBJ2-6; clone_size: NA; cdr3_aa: CASSQDTRTGGANVLTF; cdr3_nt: TGTGCCAGCAGCCAAGATACCAGAACAGGGGGGGCCAACGTCCTGACTTTC
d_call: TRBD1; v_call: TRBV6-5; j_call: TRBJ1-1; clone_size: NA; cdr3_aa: CASSRGTGRNTEAFF; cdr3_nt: TGTGCCAGCAGCCGCGGGACAGGAAGGAACACTGAAGCTTTCTTT
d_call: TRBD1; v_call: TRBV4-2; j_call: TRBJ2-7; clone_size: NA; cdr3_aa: CASSQRDSNSYEQYF; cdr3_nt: TGTGCCAGCAGCCAAAGGGACAGTAACTCCTACGAGCAGTACTTC
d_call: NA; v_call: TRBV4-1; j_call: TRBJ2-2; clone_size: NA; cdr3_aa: CASSQRGALTGELFF; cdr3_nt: TGCGCCAGCAGCCAACGCGGGGCACTCACCGGGGAGCTGTTTTTT
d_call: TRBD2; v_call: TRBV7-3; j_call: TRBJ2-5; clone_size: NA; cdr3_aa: CASSSSSGSQETQYF; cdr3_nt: TGTGCCAGCAGCTCCTCTAGCGGGTCCCAAGAGACCCAGTACTTC
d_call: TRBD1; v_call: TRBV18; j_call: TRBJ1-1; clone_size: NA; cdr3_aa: CASSTYRGAMNTEAFF; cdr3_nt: TGTGCCAGCTCAACCTACAGGGGGGCAATGAACACTGAAGCTTTCTTT
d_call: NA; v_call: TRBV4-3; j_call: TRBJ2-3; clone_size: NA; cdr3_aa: CASSQELARADTQYF; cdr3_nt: TGCGCCAGCAGCCAAGAGTTAGCTCGGGCAGATACGCAGTATTTT
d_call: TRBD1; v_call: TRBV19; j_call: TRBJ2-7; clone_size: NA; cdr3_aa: CASSIGQVQYEQYF; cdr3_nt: TGTGCCAGTAGTATTGGACAGGTCCAATACGAGCAGTACTTC
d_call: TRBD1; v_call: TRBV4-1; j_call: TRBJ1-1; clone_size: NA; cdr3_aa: CAFGGGLNTEAFF; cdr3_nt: TGCGCCTTCGGAGGGGGCTTGAACACTGAAGCTTTCTTT
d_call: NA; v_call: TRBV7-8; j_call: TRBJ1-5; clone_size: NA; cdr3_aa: CASSLGAGVGPQHF; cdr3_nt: TGTGCCAGCAGCTTAGGGGCAGGGGTCGGGCCCCAGCATTTT
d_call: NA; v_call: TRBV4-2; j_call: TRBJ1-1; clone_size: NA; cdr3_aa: CASSHGNGHLNTEAFF; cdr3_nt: TGTGCCAGCAGCCATGGTAACGGACATCTAAACACTGAAGCTTTCTTT
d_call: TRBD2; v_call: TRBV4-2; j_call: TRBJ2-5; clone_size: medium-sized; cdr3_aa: CASSAQGWSGGGAPETQYF; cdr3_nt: TGTGCCAGCAGCGCTCAGGGTTGGTCGGGCGGGGGGGCCCCGGAGACCCAGTACTTC
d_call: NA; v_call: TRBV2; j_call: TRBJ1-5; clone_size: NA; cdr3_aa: CASRSEQTQPQHF; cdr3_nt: TGTGCCAGCAGGTCGGAACAGACTCAGCCCCAGCATTTT
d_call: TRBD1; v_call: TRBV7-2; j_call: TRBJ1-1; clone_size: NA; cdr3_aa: CAGRDSLNTEAFF; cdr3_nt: TGTGCCGGCCGGGACAGTTTGAACACTGAAGCTTTCTTT
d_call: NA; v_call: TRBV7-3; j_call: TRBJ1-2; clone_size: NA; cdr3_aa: CASSRGANYGYTF; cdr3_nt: TGTGCCAGCAGCCGGGGGGCTAACTATGGCTACACCTTC